The T cell receptor (beta chain) described here comes from a study of T cells in tumors after PD-1 blockade. Genomic DNA template from tumor biopsies or peripheral blood, 616 ng to 6,004 ng input. Findings and caveats of the study: Clonal replacement appeared only between pre- and post-treatment samples.

The table came from immunoSEQ multiplex PCR; TCRdb's copy has only in-frame clones and leaves some out. The table has roughly 8,000 clones, around two thirds seen once. A note on this clone: What it binds is not known.

Per germline, CDR1 SNHLY and CDR2 FYNNEI. The CDR3 contains 15 residues. V trimming: 6 bases; J trimming: 0 bases; junction bases outside the gene matches: 5. This TCR came from a human donor with basal cell carcinoma. The material was tumor tissue, obtained after anti-PD-1 treatment. The chain has TRBV2 and TRBJ1-5; 7 positions agree with TRBD1. CDR3 region: CASRHGTASNQPQHF. CDR3 bases: TGTGCCAGCAGGCACGGGACAGCTAGCAATCAGCCCCAGCATTTT.